This TCR beta chain was profiled in a study of T-cell memory formation after mild COVID-19. From the 5' RACE reads, TCRdb called clonotypes with MiXCR, one entry per CDR3 protein. This table holds 450,000 or so distinct CDR3 sequences, roughly 23% found once. Findings and limits, study-wide: CD4/CD8 balance held among clones contracting day 15 to 85, and later expanders leaned CD4+. Among CD4+ contracting clones, most were CM and EM, and CD8+ ones EMRA.

This CDR3 is 14 amino acids long. V was clipped by 2 bases and J by 9 bases, with 16 bases between them. CDR1 is MNHEY, CDR2 SVGEGT, per germline. On this clonotype itself: Its antigen is not identified.

The genes are TRBV6-2 or TRBV6-3 and TRBJ1-2, with TRBD1 as a possible D gene (6 bases). The sequence derives from an adult woman who had mild COVID-19 (a few samples of this study predate the infection). Cell type and time point are not known. The material sequenced was PBMCs or a T cell subset sorted from them (not recorded which). In DNA, the CDR3 is TGTGCCAGCAGTTACGACCCTCGTGGGACAAGCTACACCTTC. This gives the protein CASSYDPRGTSYTF.